The clone carrying this T cell receptor beta chain was observed a few times. Its antigen is unknown. The CDR3 length is 12 residues. Deletions cut 8 bases from V and 2 bases from J, with 7 bases between. Germline loops: CDR1 SGHNT, CDR2 YYREEE (reference sequence). The data were taken from a study of response to subunit inactivated influenza vaccine. General observations from the study: Authors suggested few new T cells are recruited by each seasonal influenza vaccination.

TCRdb passed the RT-PCR reads through MiXCR, listing each CDR3 protein once. The sample carries 280,000 or so distinct CDR3 sequences, 21% recorded once. V is TRBV5-4 and J is TRBJ2-2, with D unclear. The TCR was taken from a man between 50 and 69 years old who received an inactivated influenza vaccine. This specimen was PBMCs from blood, taken 21 months after vaccination. In DNA, the CDR3 is TGTGCCAGTCTACCAAACACCGGGGAGCTGTTTTTT. Translated, it gives CASLPNTGELFF.